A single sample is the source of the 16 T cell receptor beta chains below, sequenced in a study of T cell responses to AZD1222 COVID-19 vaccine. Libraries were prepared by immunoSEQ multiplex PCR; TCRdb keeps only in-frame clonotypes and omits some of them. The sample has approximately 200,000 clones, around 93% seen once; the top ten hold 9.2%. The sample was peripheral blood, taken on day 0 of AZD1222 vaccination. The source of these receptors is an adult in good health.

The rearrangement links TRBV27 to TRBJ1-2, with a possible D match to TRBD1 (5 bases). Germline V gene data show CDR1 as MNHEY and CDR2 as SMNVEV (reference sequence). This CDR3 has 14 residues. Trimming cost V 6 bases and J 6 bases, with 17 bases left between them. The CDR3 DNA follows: TGTGCCAGCAGCGAATCGGCAGGGTACCATGGCTACACCTTC. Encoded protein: CASSESAGYHGYTF.

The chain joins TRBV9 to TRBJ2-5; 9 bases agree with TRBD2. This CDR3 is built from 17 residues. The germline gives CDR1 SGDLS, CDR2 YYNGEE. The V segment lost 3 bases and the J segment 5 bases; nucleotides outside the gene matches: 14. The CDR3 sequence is CASSAPHPSGERETQYF. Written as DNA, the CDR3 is TGTGCCAGCAGCGCACCCCACCCTAGCGGGGAACGGGAGACCCAGTACTTC.

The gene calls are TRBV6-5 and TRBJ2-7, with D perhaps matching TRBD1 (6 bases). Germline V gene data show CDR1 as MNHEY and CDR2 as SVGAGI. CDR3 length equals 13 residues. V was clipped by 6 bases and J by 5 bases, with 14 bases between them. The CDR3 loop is CASRQGSTNEQYF. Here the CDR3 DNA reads TGTGCCAGCAGACAGGGTTCGACCAACGAGCAGTACTTC.

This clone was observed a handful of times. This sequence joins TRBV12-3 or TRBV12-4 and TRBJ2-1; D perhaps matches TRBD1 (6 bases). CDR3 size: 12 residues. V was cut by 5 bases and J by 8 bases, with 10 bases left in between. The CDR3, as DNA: TGTGCCAGCAGTGTACAGGGTTATGAGCAGTTCTTC. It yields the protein CASSVQGYEQFF.

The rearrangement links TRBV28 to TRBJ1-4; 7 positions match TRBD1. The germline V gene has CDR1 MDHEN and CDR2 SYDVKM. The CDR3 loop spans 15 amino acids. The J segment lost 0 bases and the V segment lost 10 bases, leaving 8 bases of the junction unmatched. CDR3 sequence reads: CATGGGNPTNEKLFF. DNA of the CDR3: TGTGCCACAGGGGGGGGGAATCCAACTAATGAAAAACTGTTTTTT. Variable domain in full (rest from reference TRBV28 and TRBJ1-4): DVKVTQSSRYLVKRTGEKVFLECVQDMDHENMFWYRQDPGLGLRLIYFSYDVKMKEKGDIPEGYSVSREKKERFSLILESASTNQTSMYLCATGGGNPTNEKLFFGSGTQLSVL.

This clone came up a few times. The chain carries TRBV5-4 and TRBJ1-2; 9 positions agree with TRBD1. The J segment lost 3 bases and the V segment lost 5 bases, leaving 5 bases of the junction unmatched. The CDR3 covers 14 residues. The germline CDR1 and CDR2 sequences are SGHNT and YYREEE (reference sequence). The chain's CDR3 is CASRGDRVDYGYTF. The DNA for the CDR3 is TGTGCCAGCAGGGGGGACAGGGTAGACTATGGCTACACCTTC.

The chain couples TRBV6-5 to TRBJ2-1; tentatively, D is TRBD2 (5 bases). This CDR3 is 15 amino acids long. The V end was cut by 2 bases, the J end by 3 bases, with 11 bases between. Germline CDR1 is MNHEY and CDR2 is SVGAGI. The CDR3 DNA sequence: TGTGCCAGCAGTTACCGGACTGAACACTACAATGAGCAGTTCTTC. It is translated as CASSYRTEHYNEQFF.

The CDR3 DNA reads as TGTGCCAGCACCGCGACTAGCGGGAGAGGAGAGCAGTACTTC. This codes for CASTATSGRGEQYF. V usage is TRBV5-6 and J usage is TRBJ2-7; 12 bases match TRBD2. Germline V gene sequence: CDR1 SGHDT, CDR2 YYEEEE. V was pared by 6 bases and J by 7 bases, with 8 bases of the junction left unmatched. CDR3 size: 14 residues.

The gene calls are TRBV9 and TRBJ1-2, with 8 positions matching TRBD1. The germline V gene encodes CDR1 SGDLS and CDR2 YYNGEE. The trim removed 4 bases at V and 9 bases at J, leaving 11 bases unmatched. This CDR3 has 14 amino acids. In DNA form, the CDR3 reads TGTGCCAGCAGCTATGGACAGGGTGCCGTCAGCTACACCTTC. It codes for CASSYGQGAVSYTF. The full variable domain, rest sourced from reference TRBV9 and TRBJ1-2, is DSGVTQTPKHLITATGQRVTLRCSPRSGDLSVYWYQQSLDQGLQFLIQYYNGEERAKGNILERFSAQQFPDLHSELNLSSLELGDSALYFCASSYGQGAVSYTFGSGTRLTVV.

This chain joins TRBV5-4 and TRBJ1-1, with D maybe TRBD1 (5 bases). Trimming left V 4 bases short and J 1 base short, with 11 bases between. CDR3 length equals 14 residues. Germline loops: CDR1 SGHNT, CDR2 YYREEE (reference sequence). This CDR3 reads CASSHLTGNTEAFF. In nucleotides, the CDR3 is TGTGCCAGCAGCCACCTCACAGGGAACACTGAAGCTTTCTTT.

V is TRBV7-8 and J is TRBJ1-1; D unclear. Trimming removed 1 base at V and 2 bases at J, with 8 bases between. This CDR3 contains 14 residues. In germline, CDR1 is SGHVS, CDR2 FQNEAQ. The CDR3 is CASSLGPPNTEAFF. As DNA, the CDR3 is TGTGCCAGCAGCTTAGGTCCCCCTAACACTGAAGCTTTCTTT.

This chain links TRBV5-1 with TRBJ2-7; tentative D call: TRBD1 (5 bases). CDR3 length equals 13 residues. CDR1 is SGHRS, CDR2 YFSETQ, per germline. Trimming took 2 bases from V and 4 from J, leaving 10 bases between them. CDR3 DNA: TGCGCCAGCAGCTTCGAGGACATATACGAGCAGTACTTC. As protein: CASSFEDIYEQYF.

CDR3 coding DNA: TGTGCCACCCGAACTAAAGGCCCGGTAGGCACTGAAGCTTTCTTT. Residues: CATRTKGPVGTEAFF. The chain combines TRBV6-5 with TRBJ1-1; D remains unclear. This CDR3 contains 15 residues. V dropped 10 bases and J dropped 4 bases, with 22 bases sitting between them. From germline, CDR1 is MNHEY and CDR2 SVGAGI.

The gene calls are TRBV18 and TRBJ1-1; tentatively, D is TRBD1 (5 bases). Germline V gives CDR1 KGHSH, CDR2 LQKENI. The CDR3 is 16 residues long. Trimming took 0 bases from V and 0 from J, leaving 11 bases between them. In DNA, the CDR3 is TGTGCCAGCTCACCACCCCAGGGTAACTTGAACACTGAAGCTTTCTTT. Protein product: CASSPPQGNLNTEAFF.

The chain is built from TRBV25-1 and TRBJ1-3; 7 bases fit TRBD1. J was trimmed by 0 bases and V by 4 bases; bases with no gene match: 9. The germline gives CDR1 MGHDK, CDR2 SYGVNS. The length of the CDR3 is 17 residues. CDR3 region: CASSGNVGQSSGNTIYF. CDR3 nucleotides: TGTGCCAGCAGTGGGAACGTGGGACAGAGCTCTGGAAACACCATATATTTT.

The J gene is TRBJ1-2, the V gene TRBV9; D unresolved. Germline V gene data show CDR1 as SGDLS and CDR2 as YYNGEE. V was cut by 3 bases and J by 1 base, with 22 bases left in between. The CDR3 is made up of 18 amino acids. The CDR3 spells CASSAYWALGKGNYGYTF. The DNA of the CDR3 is TGTGCCAGCAGCGCCTACTGGGCTCTGGGGAAGGGTAACTATGGCTACACCTTC. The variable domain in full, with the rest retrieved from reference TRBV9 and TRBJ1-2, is DSGVTQTPKHLITATGQRVTLRCSPRSGDLSVYWYQQSLDQGLQFLIQYYNGEERAKGNILERFSAQQFPDLHSELNLSSLELGDSALYFCASSAYWALGKGNYGYTFGSGTRLTVV.